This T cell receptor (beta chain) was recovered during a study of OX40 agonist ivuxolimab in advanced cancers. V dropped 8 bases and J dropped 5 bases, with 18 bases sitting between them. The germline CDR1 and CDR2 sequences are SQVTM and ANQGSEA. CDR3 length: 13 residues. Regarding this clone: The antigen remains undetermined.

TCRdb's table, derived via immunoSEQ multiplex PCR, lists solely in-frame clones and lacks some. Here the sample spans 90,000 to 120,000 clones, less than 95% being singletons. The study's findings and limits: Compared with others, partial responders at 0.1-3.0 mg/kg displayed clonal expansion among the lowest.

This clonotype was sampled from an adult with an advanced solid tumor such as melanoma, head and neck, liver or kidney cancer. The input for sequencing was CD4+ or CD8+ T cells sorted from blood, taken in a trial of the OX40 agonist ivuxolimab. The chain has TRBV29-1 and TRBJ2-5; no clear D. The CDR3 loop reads CSPSDLSGETQYF. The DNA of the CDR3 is TGCAGCCCCTCCGACCTCTCCGGGGAGACCCAGTACTTC.